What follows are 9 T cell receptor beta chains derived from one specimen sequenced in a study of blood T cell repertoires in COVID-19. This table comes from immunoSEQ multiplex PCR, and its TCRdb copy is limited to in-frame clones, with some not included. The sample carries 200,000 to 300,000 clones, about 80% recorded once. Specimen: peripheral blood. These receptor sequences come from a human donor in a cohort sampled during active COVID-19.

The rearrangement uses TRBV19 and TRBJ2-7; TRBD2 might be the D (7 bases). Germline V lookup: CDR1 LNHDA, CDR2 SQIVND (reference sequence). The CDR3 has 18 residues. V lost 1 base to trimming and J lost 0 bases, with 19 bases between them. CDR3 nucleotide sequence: TGTGCCAGTAGTATAGGAGGGGGGGCCGCGTCTGGCTCCTACGAGCAGTACTTC. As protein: CASSIGGGAASGSYEQYF.

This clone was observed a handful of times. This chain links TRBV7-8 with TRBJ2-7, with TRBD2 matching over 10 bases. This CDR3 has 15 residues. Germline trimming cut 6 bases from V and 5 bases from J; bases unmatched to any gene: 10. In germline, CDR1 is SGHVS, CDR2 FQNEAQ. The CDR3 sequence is CASRRESGRANEQYF. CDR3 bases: TGTGCCAGCAGACGAGAGAGCGGGAGGGCCAACGAGCAGTACTTC.

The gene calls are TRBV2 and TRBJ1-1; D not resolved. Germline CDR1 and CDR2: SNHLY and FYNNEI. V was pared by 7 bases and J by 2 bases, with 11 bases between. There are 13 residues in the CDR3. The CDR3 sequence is CASTRTPNTEAFF. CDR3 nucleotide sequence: TGTGCCAGCACCCGTACACCTAACACTGAAGCTTTCTTT.

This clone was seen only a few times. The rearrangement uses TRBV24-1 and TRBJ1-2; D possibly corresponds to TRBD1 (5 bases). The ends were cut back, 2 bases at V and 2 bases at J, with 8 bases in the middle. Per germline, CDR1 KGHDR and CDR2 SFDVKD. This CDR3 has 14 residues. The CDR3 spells CATSDSRTNYGYTF. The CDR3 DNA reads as TGTGCCACCAGTGATTCCAGGACAAACTATGGCTACACCTTC.

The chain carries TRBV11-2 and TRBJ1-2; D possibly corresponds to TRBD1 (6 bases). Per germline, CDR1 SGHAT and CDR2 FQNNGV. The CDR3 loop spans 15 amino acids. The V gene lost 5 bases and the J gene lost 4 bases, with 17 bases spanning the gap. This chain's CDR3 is CASSQGQSQIYGYTF. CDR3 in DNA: TGTGCCAGCAGCCAGGGACAAAGTCAGATCTATGGCTACACCTTC.

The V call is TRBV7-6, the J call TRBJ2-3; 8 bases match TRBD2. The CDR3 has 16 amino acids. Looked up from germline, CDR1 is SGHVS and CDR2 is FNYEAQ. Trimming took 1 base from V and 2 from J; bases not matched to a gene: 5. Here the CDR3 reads CASSLGTGGPTDTQYF. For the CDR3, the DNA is TGTGCCAGCAGCTTAGGGACGGGGGGGCCCACAGATACGCAGTATTTT.

CDR3 sequence (DNA): TGTGCCAGCAGCTCGACTAGCGGCATCACAGATACGCAGTATTTT. It translates to CASSSTSGITDTQYF. V and J are TRBV7-3 and TRBJ2-3; 9 bases align to TRBD2. The CDR3 consists of 15 residues. Per the germline V gene, CDR1 is SGHTA and CDR2 is FQGTGA. The V gene end was trimmed by 4 bases and the J gene end by 2 bases; junction bases not matched to a gene: 4.

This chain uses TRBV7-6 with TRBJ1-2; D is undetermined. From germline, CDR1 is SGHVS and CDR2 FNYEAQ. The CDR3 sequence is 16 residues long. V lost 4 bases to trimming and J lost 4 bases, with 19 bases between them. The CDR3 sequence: CASSSSGLGLGYGYTF. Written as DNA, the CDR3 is TGTGCCAGCAGCTCAAGCGGCCTAGGTTTAGGCTATGGCTACACCTTC.

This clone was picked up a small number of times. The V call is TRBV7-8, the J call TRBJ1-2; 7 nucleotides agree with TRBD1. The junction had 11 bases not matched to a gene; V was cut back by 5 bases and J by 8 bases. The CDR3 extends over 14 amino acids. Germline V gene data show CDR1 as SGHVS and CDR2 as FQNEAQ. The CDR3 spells CASSVSTGLGGYTF. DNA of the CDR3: TGTGCCAGCAGCGTATCGACAGGGCTCGGGGGCTACACCTTC.